These T cell receptor beta chains were read from a single sample in a study of beta chain features in type 1 diabetes. Clones were sequenced by immunoSEQ multiplex PCR, and TCRdb holds only the in-frame ones, with some missing. The sample records some 220,000 clones, 11% being singletons. The specimen was central memory CD4+ T cells from blood. The receptors originated from a man younger than 35 in good health. Each CDR3 is given with its conserved first and last residue. A D gene is named only where the DNA matches it firmly. A clone size is listed for some rows: how often the clone was seen (once, few, many), or a class if it is expanded.

TRBV5-4	-	TRBJ2-7	TRBD2	TGTGCCAGCAGCCCGCGTACCGGGACTAGCTTAAAATCAGGAGAGCAGTACTTC	CASSPRTGTSLKSGEQYF
TRBV15	few	TRBJ2-7	TRBD2	TGTGCCACCAGCACAACACTAGCGTCACCCTACGAGCAGTACTTC	CATSTTLASPYEQYF
TRBV11-2	many	TRBJ2-5	-	TGTGCCAGCAGCTTAGGCCAGGGTGTCGAGACCCAGTACTTC	CASSLGQGVETQYF
TRBV21-1	few	TRBJ1-2	-	TGTGCCAGCAAGTTTGGGACAGGGGGCCGATATGGCTACACCTTC	CASKFGTGGRYGYTF
TRBV7-6	-	TRBJ2-5	-	TGTGCCAGCAGCTCTCTCACCGGGACAAACCTCCAAGAGACCCAGTACTTC	CASSSLTGTNLQETQYF
TRBV30	-	TRBJ1-1	-	TGTGCCTGGGAAGGGGTTACCCCTGAAGCTTTCTTT	CAWEGVTPEAFF
TRBV29-1	-	TRBJ2-7	-	TGCAGCGTGGAGGAGGATTCCTACGAGCAGTACTTC	CSVEEDSYEQYF
TRBV28	-	TRBJ2-1	-	TGTGCCAGCAGTTTTAACGACTATTATGAGCAGTTCTTC	CASSFNDYYEQFF
TRBV5-1	many	TRBJ2-6	-	TGCGCCAGCAGCTTGTTACCGCCGGGCTCTGGGGCCAACGTCCTGACTTTC	CASSLLPPGSGANVLTF
TRBV27	-	TRBJ2-5	TRBD2	TGTGCCAGCAGTTCCTTAGCGGGAGGATTAATGCGAGAGACCCAGTACTTC	CASSSLAGGLMRETQYF
TRBV11-2	many	TRBJ2-1	-	TGTGCCAGCAGCTTAGATCGGAATGAGCAGTTCTTC	CASSLDRNEQFF
TRBV30	few	TRBJ2-1	-	TGTGCCTGGAGTCCGGGGGACAGTTACAATGAGCAGTTCTTC	CAWSPGDSYNEQFF
TRBV7-2	few	TRBJ2-7	-	TGTGCCAGCAGCTTAGTCGACGGCTCCTACGAGCAGTACTTC	CASSLVDGSYEQYF
TRBV9	few	TRBJ1-1	TRBD1	TGTGCCAGCAGCATCGACCCGACAGGGGCCACTGAAGCTTTCTTT	CASSIDPTGATEAFF
TRBV18	-	TRBJ2-5	-	TGTGCCAGCTCACCACATCGGGGGGAGACCCAGTACTTC	CASSPHRGETQYF
TRBV29-1	few	TRBJ1-1	TRBD1	TGCAGCGTTGAACTTCCAGACAGGGGCATGAACACTGAAGCTTTCTTT	CSVELPDRGMNTEAFF
TRBV6-5	few	TRBJ2-1	-	TGTGCCAGCAGTCCTCAAACTGAGGGTCACAATGAGCAGTTCTTC	CASSPQTEGHNEQFF
TRBV15	-	TRBJ2-1	TRBD2	TGTGCCACCAGCAGATTGCGGGAGTCGACCTACAGTGAGCAGTTCTTC	CATSRLRESTYSEQFF
TRBV18	-	TRBJ2-6	-	TGTGCCAGCTCACCGTCTGGGTCTGTTCCTGGGGCCAACGTCCTGACTTTC	CASSPSGSVPGANVLTF
TRBV4-2	few	TRBJ2-4	-	TGTGCCAGCAGCGCGCACGGGAACCCGAGGGTGGACATTCAGTACTTC	CASSAHGNPRVDIQYF
TRBV29-1	-	TRBJ2-3	-	TGCAGCGTTAAGGATGGTCGCACAGATACGCAGTATTTT	CSVKDGRTDTQYF
TRBV28	few	TRBJ1-2	TRBD1	TGTGCCAGCATCAGCATAGGGACAGGAAATAACTATGGCTACACCTTC	CASISIGTGNNYGYTF